The clone carrying this T cell receptor (beta chain) turned up a few times. Its antigen is undetermined. The source of the sample is a study of identifying expanded T cells in peripheral blood. Broader study findings: Technical replicates showed around 1.3 changed clones; roughly two weeks about 16; four weeks 19.

Healthy donors had no documented immune events, such as infections, while sampled. Clones were sequenced by immunoSEQ multiplex PCR, and TCRdb holds only the in-frame ones, with some missing. The table includes more than 45,000 clones, about four fifths detected once. CDR3 length: 13 residues. Germline V gene data show CDR1 as GTSNPN and CDR2 as SVGIG (reference sequence). Trimming left V 6 bases short and J 7 bases short, with 15 bases between. J is TRBJ2-2 and V is TRBV30, with D perhaps given as TRBD1 or TRBD2 (5 bases each). Input material: blood. The source is a person between 18 and 69 years old in good health. The CDR3 here is CACRRQGNGELFF. DNA of the CDR3: TGTGCCTGCAGGAGGCAGGGAAACGGGGAGCTGTTTTTT.